This TCR beta chain originates from a study of T cells expressing NK-cell markers. TCRdb reanalyzed the 5' RACE reads, giving one entry per CDR3 protein sequence and no DNA. This sample's clone table lists approximately 440,000 distinct CDR3 sequences. The length of the CDR3 is 17 residues. Per the germline V gene, CDR1 is GTSNPN and CDR2 is SVGIG (reference sequence). The genes are TRBV30 and TRBJ2-2; the D gene TCRdb calls, TRBD1, cannot be checked with no DNA. The sample taken for sequencing was blood T cells: a sorted CD56 or NKG2C T cell subset, CD4+ or CD8+ T cells, or bulk PBMC T cells (not recorded which). The TCR was taken from a woman in her forties or fifties in good health. Here the CDR3 reads CALQGGRISANTGELFF.